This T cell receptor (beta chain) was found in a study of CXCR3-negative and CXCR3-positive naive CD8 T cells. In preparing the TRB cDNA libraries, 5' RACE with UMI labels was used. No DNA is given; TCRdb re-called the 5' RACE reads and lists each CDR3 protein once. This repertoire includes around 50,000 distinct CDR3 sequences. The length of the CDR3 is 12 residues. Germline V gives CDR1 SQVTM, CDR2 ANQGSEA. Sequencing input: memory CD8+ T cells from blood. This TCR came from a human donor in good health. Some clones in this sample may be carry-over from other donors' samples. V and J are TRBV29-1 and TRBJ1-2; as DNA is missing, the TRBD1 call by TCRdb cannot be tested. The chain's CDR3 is CSVQDNNYGYTF.